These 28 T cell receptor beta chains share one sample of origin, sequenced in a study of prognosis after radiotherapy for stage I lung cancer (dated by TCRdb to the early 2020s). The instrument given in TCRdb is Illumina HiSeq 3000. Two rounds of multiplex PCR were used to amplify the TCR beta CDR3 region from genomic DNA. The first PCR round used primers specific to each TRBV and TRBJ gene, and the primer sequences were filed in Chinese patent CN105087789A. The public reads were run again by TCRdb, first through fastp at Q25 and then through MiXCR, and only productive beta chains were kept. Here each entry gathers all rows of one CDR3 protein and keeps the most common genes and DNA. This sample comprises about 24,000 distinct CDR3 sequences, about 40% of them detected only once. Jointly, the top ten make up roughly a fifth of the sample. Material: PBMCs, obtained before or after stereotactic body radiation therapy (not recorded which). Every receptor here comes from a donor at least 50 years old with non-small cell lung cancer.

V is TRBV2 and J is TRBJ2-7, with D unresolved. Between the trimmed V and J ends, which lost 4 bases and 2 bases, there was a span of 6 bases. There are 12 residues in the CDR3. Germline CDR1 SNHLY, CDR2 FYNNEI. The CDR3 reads CASSGQAYEQYV. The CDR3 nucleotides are TGTGCCAGCAGTGGGCAGGCCTACGAGCAGTACGTC.

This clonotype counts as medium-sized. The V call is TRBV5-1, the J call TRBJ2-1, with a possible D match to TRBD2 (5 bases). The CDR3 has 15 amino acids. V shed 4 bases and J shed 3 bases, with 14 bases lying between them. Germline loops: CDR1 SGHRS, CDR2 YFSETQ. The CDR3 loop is CASSLATPYYNEQFF. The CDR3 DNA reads TGCGCCAGCAGCCTAGCCACACCTTACTACAATGAGCAGTTCTTC.

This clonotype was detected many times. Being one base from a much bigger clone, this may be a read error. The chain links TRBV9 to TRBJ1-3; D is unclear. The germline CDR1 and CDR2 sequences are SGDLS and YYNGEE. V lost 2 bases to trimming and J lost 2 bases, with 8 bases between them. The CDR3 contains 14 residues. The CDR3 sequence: CASSVRPAGNTIYF. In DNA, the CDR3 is TGTGCCAGCAGCGTGCGACCTGCTGGAAACACCATATATTTT.

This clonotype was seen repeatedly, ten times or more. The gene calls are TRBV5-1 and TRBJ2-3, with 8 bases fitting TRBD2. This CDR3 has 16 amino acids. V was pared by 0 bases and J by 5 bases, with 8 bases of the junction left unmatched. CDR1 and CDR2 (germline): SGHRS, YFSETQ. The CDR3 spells CASSLGSGGPKDTQYF. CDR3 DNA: TGCGCCAGCAGCTTGGGCTCGGGAGGGCCGAAAGATACGCAGTATTTT.

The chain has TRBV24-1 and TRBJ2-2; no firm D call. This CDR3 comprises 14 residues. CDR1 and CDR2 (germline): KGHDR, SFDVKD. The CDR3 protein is CVTLDISNTGELFF. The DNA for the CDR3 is TGTGTCACGCTCGACATCTCGAACACCGGGGAGCTGTTTTTT.

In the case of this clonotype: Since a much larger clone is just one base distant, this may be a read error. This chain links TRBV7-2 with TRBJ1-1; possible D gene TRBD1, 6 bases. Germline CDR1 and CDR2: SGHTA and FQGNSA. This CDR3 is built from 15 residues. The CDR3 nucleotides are TGTGCCAGCGGCTTATACGAACAGGGTAACCCTGAAGCTTTCTTT. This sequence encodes CASGLYEQGNPEAFF.

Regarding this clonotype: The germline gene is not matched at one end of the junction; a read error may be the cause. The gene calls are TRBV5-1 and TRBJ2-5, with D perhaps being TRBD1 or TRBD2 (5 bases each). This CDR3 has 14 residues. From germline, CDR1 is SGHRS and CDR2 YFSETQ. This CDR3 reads CASSAPGRQDTHYF. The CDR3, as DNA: TGCGCCAGCAGCGCTCCGGGACGGCAAGATACCCATTACTTC.

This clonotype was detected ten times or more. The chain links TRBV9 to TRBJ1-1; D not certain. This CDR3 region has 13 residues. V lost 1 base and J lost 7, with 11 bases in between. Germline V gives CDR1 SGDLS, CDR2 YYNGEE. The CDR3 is CASSVKPSLEAFF. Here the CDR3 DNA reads TGTGCCAGCAGCGTAAAACCCTCGCTTGAAGCTTTCTTT.

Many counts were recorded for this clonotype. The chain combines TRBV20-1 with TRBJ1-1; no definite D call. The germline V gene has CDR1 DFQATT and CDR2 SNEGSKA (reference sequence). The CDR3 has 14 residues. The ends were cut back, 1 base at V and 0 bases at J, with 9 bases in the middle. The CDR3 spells CSARGYPVNTEAFF. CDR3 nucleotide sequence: TGCAGTGCTAGAGGTTACCCCGTGAACACTGAAGCTTTCTTT.

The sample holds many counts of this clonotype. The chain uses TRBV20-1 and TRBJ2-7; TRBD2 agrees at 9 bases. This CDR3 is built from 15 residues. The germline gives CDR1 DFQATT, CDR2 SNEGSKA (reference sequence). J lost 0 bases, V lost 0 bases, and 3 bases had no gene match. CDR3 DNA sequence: TGCAGTGCTAGAGAGGAGCGGGAGGTCTCCTACGAGCAGTACTTC. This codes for CSAREEREVSYEQYF.

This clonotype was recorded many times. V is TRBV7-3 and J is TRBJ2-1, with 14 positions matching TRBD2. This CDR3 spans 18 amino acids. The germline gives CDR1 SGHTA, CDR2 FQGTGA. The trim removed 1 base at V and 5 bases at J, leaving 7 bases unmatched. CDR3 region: CASSLMGLAGAGHNEQFF. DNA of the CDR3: TGTGCCAGCAGCTTAATGGGACTAGCGGGAGCGGGGCACAATGAGCAGTTCTTC.

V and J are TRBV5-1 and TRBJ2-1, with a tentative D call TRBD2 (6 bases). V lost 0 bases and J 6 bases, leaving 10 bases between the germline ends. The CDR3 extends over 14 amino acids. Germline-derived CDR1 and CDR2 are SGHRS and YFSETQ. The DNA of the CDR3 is TGCGCCAGCAGCTTGGGCGGGGCTCCCAATGAGCAGTTCTTC. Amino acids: CASSLGGAPNEQFF.

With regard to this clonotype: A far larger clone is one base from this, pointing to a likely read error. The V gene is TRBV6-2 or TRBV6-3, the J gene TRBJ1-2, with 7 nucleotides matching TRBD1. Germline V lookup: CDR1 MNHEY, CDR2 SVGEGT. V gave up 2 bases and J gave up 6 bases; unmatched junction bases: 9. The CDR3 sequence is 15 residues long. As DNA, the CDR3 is TGTGCCAGCAGTTACCCGGACAGGTCATTACATGGCTACACCTTC. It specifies CASSYPDRSLHGYTF.

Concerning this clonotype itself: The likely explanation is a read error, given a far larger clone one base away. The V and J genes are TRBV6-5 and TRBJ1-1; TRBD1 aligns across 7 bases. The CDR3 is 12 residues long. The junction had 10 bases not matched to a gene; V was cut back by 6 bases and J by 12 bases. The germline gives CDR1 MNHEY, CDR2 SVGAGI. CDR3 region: CASRTGTLGSFF. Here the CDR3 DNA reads TGTGCCAGCAGGACAGGGACCCTGGGCTCTTTCTTT.

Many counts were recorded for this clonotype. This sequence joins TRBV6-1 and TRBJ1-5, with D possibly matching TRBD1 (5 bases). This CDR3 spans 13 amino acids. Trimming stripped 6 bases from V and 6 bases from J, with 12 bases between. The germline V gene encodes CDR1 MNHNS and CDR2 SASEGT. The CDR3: CASRTWGGQPQHF. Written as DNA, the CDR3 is TGTGCCAGCAGAACATGGGGGGGTCAGCCCCAGCATTTT.

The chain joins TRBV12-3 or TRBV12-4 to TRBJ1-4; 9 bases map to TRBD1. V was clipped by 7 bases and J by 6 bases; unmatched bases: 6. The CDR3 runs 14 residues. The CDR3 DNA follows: TGTGCCAGCAACATGGGACAGGGAGATGAAAAACTGTTTTTT. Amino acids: CASNMGQGDEKLFF.

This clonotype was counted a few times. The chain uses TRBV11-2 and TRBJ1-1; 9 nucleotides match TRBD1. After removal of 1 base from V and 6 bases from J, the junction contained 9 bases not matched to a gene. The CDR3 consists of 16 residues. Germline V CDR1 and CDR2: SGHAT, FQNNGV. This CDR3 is CASSLVGGQGGAEAFF. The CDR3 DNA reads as TGTGCCAGCAGCTTAGTAGGGGGACAGGGTGGGGCTGAAGCTTTCTTT.

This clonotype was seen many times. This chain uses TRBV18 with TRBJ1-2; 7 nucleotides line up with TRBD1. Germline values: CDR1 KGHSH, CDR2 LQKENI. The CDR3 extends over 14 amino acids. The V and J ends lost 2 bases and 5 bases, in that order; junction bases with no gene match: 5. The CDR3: CASSPDRTGYGYTF. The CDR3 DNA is TGTGCCAGCTCACCAGACAGGACAGGATATGGCTACACCTTC.

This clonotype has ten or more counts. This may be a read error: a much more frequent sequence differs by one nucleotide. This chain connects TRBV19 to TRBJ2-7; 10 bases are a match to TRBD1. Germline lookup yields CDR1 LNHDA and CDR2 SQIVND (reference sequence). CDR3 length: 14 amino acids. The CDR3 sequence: CAGSTGQGGYEQYF. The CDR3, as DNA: TGTGCCGGTAGTACCGGACAGGGGGGCTACGAGCAGTACTTC.

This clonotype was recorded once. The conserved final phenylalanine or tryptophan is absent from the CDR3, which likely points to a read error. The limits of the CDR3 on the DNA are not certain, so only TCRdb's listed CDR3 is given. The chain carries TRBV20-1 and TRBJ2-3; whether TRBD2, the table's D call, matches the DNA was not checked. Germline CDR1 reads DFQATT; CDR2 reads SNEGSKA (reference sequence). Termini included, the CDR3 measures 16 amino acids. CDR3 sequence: CSAPDALAGRTDTRYS.

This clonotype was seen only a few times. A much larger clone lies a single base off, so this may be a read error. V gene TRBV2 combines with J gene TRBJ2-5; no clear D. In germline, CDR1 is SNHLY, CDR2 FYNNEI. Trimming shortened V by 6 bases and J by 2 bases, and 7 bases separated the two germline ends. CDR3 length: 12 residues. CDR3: CASRGYQETQYF. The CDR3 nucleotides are TGTGCCAGCAGAGGGTATCAAGAGACCCAGTACTTC.

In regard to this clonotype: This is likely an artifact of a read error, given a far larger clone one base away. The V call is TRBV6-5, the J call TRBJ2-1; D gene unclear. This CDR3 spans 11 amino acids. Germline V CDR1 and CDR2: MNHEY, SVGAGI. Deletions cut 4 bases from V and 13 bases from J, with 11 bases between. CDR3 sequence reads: CASSSPPNQFF. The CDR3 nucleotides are TGTGCCAGCAGTTCGCCGCCAAATCAGTTCTTC.

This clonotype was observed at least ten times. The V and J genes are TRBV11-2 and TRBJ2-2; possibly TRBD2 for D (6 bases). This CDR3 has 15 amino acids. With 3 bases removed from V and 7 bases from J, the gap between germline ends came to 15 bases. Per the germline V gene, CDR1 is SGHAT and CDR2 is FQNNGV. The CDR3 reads CASSLEGQGDGELFF. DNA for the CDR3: TGTGCCAGCAGCTTGGAGGGGCAGGGTGACGGGGAGCTGTTTTTT.

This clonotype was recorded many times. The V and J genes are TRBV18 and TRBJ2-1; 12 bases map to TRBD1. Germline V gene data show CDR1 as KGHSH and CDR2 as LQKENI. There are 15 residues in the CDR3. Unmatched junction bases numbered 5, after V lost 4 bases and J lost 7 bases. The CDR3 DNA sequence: TGTGCCAGCTCACAACCGGGACAGGGGGCGAATGAGCAGTTCTTC. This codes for CASSQPGQGANEQFF.

The CDR3 region is CASRWRGLTGELFF. CDR3 sequence (DNA): TGTGCCAGCAGGTGGCGAGGACTAACCGGGGAGCTGTTTTTT. This chain uses TRBV2 with TRBJ2-2; TRBD2 might be the D (6 bases). Trimming took 6 bases from V and 5 from J, leaving 13 bases between them. The CDR3 has 14 residues. Germline V gene lookup returns CDR1 SNHLY and CDR2 FYNNEI.

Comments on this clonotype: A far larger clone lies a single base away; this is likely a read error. The CDR3 DNA follows: TGTGCCAGCAGTCTATTGGAGCGAGCCTACGACCAGTACTTC. Translation: CASSLLERAYDQYF. The V call is TRBV6-2 or TRBV6-3, the J call TRBJ2-7; D not certain. The CDR3 is 14 residues long. Per the germline V gene, CDR1 is MNHEY and CDR2 is SVGEGT.

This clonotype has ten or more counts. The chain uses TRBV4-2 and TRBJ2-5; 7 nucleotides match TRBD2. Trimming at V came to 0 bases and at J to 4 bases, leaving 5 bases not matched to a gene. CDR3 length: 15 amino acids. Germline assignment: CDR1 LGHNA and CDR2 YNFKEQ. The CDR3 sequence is CASSQDGGDRETQYF. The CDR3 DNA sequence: TGTGCCAGCAGCCAAGATGGGGGGGATCGAGAGACCCAGTACTTC.

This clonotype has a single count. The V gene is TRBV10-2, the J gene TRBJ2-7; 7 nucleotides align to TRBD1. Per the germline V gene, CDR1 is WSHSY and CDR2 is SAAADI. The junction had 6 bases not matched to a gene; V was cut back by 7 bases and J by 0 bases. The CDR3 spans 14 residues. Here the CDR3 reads CASKRQGSSYEQYF. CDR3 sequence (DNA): TGCGCCAGCAAAAGACAGGGATCCTCCTACGAGCAGTACTTC.